The source of this T cell receptor beta chain is a study of blood T cell repertoires in COVID-19. Whole-study context: PBMCs, B-cell-depleted T cells, or T cells were the source of the cDNA or gDNA that made up the material.

Only in-frame clones appear in the TCRdb table, and some are missing; sequencing was by immunoSEQ multiplex PCR. This table has roughly 43,000 clones, roughly 85% appearing once. Trimming took 6 bases from V and 1 from J, leaving 12 bases between them. The CDR3 contains 14 residues. Germline CDR1 is SGHTA and CDR2 is FQGTGA. The chain couples TRBV7-3 to TRBJ1-1; D is undetermined. The sample taken for sequencing was peripheral blood. This clonotype was sampled from a man between 60 and 75 years old with active COVID-19. The CDR3 here is CASSFGRGNTEAFF. Here the CDR3 DNA reads TGTGCCAGCAGTTTCGGACGGGGGAACACTGAAGCTTTCTTT.